The 4 T cell receptor beta chains presented below share a single source sample, sequenced in a study of blood T cells in healthy people across ages. A second PCR of roughly 7 to 11 cycles used a sample-barcoded 5' primer and a J-beta primer mix. Using its own MiXCR run on the 5' RACE reads, TCRdb lists one record per CDR3 protein. The profile shows about 1.4 million distinct CDR3 sequences, around 59% of them singletons. Sequenced sample: blood. The receptors originated from a man between 18 and 29 years old in good health.

This clonotype was seen once. The chain links TRBV25-1 to TRBJ2-3, with 7 bases lining up with TRBD1. The CDR3 extends over 15 amino acids. Germline CDR1 reads MGHDK; CDR2 reads SYGVNS. J gave up 2 bases and V 3 bases, and 5 bases lay outside the gene matches. CDR3 nucleotide sequence: TGTGCCAGCAGTGAGGGGGACAGCTTCACAGATACGCAGTATTTT. Translation gives CASSEGDSFTDTQYF.

The chain couples TRBV3-1 to TRBJ1-2, with D uncertain. V was cut by 1 base and J by 5 bases, with 17 bases left in between. Germline CDR1 LGHDT, CDR2 YNNKEL (reference sequence). The CDR3 contains 16 residues. The CDR3 bases are TGTGCCAGCAGCCAAGCGTACTCAGGACGGTTATATGGCTACACCTTC. Encoded protein: CASSQAYSGRLYGYTF.

This clonotype came up once. This chain connects TRBV6-5 to TRBJ2-1, with D possibly TRBD1 on 6 matching bases. The germline CDR1 and CDR2 sequences are MNHEY and SVGAGI. Trimming left V 0 bases short and J 8 bases short, with 17 bases between. The length of the CDR3 is 16 residues. The CDR3 DNA follows: TGTGCCAGCAGTTACTCGGGGGCAGGGCTCAGGGATGAGCAGTTCTTC. Amino acid sequence: CASSYSGAGLRDEQFF.

V and J are TRBV11-2 and TRBJ1-4, with D possibly matching TRBD1 (6 bases). Germline V lookup: CDR1 SGHAT, CDR2 FQNNGV. Deletions cut 0 bases from V and 5 bases from J, with 13 bases between. The CDR3 length is 16 residues. Here the CDR3 reads CASSLDPTGPNEKLFF. CDR3 in DNA: TGTGCCAGCAGCTTAGATCCGACAGGCCCCAATGAAAAACTGTTTTTT.